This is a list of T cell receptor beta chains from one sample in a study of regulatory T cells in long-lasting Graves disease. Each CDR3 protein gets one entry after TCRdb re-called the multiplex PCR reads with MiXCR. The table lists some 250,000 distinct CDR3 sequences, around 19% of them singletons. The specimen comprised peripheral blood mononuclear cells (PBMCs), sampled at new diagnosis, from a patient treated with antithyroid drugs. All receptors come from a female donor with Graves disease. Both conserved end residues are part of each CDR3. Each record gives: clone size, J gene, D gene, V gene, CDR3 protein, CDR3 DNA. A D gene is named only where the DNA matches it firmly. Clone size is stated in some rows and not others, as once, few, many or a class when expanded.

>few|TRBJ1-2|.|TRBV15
CATSRTVDYGYTF
TGTGCCACCAGCAGGACGGTGGACTATGGCTACACCTTC
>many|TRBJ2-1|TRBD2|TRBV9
CASSVGASGRNEQFF
TGTGCCAGCAGCGTAGGGGCTAGCGGGAGAAATGAGCAGTTCTTC
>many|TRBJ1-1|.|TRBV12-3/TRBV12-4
CASTPLARGGNTEAFF
TGTGCCAGCACCCCACTGGCACGGGGTGGTAACACTGAAGCTTTCTTT
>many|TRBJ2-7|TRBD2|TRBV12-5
CASGLASSYEQYF
TGTGCTAGTGGACTAGCGAGCTCCTACGAGCAGTACTTC
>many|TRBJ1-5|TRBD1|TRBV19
CASSRQGAGNQPQHF
TGTGCCAGTAGTCGACAGGGGGCAGGCAATCAGCCCCAGCATTTT
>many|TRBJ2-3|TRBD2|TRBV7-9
CASRLADTDTQYF
TGTGCCAGCCGACTAGCGGACACAGATACGCAGTATTTT
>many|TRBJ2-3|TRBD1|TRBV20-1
CSATKEDRPTDTQYF
TGCAGTGCGACAAAGGAGGACAGGCCCACAGATACGCAGTATTTT
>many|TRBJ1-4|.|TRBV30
CACTQGSNEKLFF
TGTGCCTGTACACAGGGTTCTAATGAAAAACTGTTTTTT
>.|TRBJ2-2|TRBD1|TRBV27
CASSGDRENTGELFF
TGTGCCAGCAGTGGGGACAGGGAGAACACCGGGGAGCTGTTTTTT
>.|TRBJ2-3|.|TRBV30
CAWTRDLDTQYF
TGTGCCTGGACTCGAGATCTAGATACGCAGTATTTT
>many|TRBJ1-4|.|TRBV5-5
CASSFGGATNEKLFF
TGTGCCAGCAGCTTTGGCGGTGCAACTAATGAAAAACTGTTTTTT
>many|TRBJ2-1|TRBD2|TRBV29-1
CSASSGAGDEQFF
TGCAGCGCCTCATCGGGAGCGGGAGATGAGCAGTTCTTC
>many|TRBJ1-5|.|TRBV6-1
CASSERTNSNQPQHF
TGTGCCAGCAGTGAAAGGACAAATAGCAATCAGCCCCAGCATTTT
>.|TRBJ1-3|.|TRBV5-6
CASSLGQISGNTIYF
TGTGCCAGCAGCTTGGGACAAATATCTGGAAACACCATATATTTT
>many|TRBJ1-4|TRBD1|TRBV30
CAWSKTGGNEKLFF
TGTGCCTGGAGTAAAACAGGGGGTAACGAAAAACTGTTTTTT
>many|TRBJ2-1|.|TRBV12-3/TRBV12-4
CASSFVEQFF
TGTGCCAGCAGTTTCGTTGAGCAGTTCTTC
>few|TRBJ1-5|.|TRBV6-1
CASSEEPGYSNQPQHF
TGTGCCAGCAGTGAAGAACCCGGGTATAGCAATCAGCCCCAGCATTTT
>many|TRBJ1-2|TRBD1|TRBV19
CASTYGQGGKGYGYTF
TGTGCCAGTACCTACGGACAGGGCGGGAAAGGTTATGGCTACACCTTC
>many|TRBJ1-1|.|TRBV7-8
CASSLGLTEAFF
TGTGCCAGCAGCTTAGGACTGACTGAAGCTTTCTTT
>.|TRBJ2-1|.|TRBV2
CASSESGGKSYNEQFF
TGTGCCAGCAGTGAGTCTGGGGGGAAGTCCTACAATGAGCAGTTCTTC
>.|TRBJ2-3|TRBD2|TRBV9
CASSVEGTSGGGADTQYF
TGTGCCAGCAGCGTAGAGGGGACTAGCGGGGGGGGCGCAGATACGCAGTATTTT
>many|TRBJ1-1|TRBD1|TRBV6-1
CASKTGAGNTEAFF
TGTGCCAGCAAGACAGGGGCAGGGAACACTGAAGCTTTCTTT
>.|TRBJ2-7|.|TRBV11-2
CASRALSEYEQYF
TGTGCCAGCAGGGCCCTCTCAGAGTACGAGCAGTACTTC
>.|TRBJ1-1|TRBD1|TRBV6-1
CASRAPQGGVEAFF
TGTGCCAGCAGGGCACCACAGGGGGGAGTGGAGGCTTTCTTT
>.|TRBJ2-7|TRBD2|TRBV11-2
CASSNTRGGRAGYEQYF
TGTGCCAGCAGCAACACGCGGGGCGGGAGGGCCGGGTACGAGCAGTACTTC
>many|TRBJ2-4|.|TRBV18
CASSQGGSAKNIQYF
TGTGCCAGCTCACAGGGGGGTTCGGCCAAAAACATTCAGTACTTC
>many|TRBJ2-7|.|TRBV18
CASSPAGGNYEQYF
TGTGCCAGCTCACCTGCTGGGGGGAACTACGAGCAGTACTTC
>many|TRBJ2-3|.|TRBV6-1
CASIPEPSSTDTQYF
TGTGCCAGCATCCCCGAACCTAGTAGCACAGATACGCAGTATTTT
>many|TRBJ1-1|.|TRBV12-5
CASGLGIQIPEAFF
TGTGCTAGTGGTTTGGGAATACAGATTCCTGAAGCTTTCTTT
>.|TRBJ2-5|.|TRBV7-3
CASSLSVGVGETQYF
TGTGCCAGCAGCTTAAGCGTAGGGGTTGGAGAGACCCAGTACTTC
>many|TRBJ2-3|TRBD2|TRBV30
CATGLAGSTDTQYF
TGTGCCACAGGACTAGCGGGTTCCACAGATACGCAGTATTTT
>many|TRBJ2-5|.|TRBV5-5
CASSSSRDGQETQYF
TGTGCCAGCAGCTCATCTCGGGACGGCCAAGAGACCCAGTACTTC
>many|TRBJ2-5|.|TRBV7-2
CASSLDGGRQRETQYF
TGTGCCAGCAGCTTAGATGGAGGTCGACAGCGAGAGACCCAGTACTTC
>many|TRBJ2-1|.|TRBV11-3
CASSLVGVQFDEQFF
TGTGCCAGCAGCTTAGTCGGGGTACAATTTGATGAGCAGTTCTTC
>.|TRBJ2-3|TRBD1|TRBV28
CASSSPGTGGVDTQYF
TGTGCCAGCAGTTCCCCGGGGACAGGGGGGGTAGATACGCAGTATTTT
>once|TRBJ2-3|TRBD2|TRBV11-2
CASSLGAGRVTDTQYF
TGTGCCAGCAGCTTAGGGGCCGGGAGGGTCACAGATACGCAGTATTTT
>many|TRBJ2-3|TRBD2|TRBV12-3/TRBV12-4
CASSLLAGGPDTQYF
TGTGCCAGCAGTTTATTAGCGGGAGGCCCAGATACGCAGTATTTT